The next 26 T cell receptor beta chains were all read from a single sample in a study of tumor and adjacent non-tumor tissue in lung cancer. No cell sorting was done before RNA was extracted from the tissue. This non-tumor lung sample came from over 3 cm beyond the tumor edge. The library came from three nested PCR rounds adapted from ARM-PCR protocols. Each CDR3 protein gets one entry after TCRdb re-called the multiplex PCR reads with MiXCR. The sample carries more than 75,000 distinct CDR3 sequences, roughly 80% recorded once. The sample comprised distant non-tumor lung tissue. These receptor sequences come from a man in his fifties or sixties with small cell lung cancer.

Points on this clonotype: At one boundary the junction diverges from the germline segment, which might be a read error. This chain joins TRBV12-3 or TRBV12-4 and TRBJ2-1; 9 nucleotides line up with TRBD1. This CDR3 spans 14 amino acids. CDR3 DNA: TGTGCCAGTAGTAGTCGGGACAGGGTCAATGATCAGTTCTTC. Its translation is CASSSRDRVNDQFF.

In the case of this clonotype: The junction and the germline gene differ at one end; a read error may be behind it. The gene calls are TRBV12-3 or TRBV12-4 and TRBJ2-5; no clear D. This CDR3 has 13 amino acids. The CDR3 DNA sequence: TGTGACAGCAGTTCATCGCCTGGAGAGACCCAGTACTTC. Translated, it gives CDSSSSPGETQYF.

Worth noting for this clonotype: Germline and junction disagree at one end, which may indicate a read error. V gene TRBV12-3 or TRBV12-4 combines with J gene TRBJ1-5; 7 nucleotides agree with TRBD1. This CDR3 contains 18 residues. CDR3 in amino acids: CACGLLPGPTGSNQPQHF. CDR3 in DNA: TGTGCCTGCGGTCTACTCCCAGGCCCGACAGGGTCAAATCAGCCGCAGCATTTT.

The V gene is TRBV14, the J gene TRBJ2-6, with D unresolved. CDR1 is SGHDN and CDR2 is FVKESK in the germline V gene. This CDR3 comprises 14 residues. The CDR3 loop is CISSRNSGANVLTF. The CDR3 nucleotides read TGTATCAGCAGCCGAAACTCTGGGGCCAACGTCCTGACTTTC.

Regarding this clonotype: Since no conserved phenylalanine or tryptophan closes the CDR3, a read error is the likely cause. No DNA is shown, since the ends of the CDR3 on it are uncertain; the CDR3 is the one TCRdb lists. This chain's CDR3 is CASSWTASTDTKYS. The chain couples TRBV11-2 to TRBJ2-3. Germline values: CDR1 SGHAT, CDR2 FQNNGV. A total of 14 residues make up the CDR3, ends included.

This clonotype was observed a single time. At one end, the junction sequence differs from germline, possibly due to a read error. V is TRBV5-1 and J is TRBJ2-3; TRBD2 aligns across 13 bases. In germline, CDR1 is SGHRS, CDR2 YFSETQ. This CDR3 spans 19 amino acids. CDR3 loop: CANSFHHGLAGEVTDTQYF. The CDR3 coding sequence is TGCGCCAACAGCTTCCACCACGGACTAGCGGGAGAGGTGACAGATACGCAGTATTTT.

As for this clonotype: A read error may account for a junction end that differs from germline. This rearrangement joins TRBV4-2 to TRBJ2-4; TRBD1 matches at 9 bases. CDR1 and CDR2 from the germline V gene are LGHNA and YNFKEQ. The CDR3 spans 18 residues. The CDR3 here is CASSPRGTGWRAKNIQYF. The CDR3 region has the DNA TGTGCTAGCAGCCCCCGTGGGACAGGGTGGCGAGCCAAAAACATTCAGTACTTC.

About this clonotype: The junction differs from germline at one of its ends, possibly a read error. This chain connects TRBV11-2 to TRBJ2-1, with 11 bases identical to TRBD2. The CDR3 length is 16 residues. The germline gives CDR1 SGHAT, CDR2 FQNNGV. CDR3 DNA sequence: TGTTCCAGCAACGGTTTAGCGGGAGGGCCCACCTCTGGTCAGTTCTTC. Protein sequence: CSSNGLAGGPTSGQFF. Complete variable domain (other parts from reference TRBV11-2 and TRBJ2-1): EAGVAQSPRYKIIEKRQSVAFWCNPISGHATLYWYQQILGQGPKLLIQFQNNGVVDDSQLPKDRFSAERLKGVDSTLKIQPAKLEDSAVYLCSSNGLAGGPTSGQFFGPGTRLTVL.

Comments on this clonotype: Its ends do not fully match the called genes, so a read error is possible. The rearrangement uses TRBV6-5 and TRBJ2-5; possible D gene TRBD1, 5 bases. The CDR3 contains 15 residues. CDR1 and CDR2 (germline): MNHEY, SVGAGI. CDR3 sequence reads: CANTPLGALQETQYF. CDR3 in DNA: TGTGCCAACACCCCCCTTGGGGCCCTTCAAGAGACCCAGTACTTT.

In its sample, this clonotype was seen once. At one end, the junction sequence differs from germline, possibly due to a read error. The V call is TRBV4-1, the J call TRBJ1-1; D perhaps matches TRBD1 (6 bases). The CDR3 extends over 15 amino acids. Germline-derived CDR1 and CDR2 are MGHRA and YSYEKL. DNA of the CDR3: TGCGCCAGCAGACAAGTACTAGGGGGTTCGACTGAAGTTTTCTTT. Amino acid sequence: CASRQVLGGSTEVFF.

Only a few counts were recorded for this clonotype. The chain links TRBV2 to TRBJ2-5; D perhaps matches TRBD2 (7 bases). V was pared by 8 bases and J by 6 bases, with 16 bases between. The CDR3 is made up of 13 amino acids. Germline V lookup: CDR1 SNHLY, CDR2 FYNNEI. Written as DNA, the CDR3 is TGTGCCAGCGGGGGGGGCGGGGTACAGACCCAGTACTTC. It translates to CASGGGGVQTQYF.

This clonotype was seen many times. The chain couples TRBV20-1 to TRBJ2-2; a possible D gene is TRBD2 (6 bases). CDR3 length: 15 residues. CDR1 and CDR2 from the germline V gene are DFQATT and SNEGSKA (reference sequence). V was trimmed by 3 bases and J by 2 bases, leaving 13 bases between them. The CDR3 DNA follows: TGCAGTGCTAGGAATCGGCGGGAAAACACCGGGGAGCTGTTTTTT. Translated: CSARNRRENTGELFF.

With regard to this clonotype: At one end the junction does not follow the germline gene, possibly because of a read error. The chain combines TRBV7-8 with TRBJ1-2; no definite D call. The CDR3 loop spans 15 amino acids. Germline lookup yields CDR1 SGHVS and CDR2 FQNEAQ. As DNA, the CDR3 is TGTGCCAGCAGCTTAGTGGGGATTGAGGATATTGGCTACGCCTTC. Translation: CASSLVGIEDIGYAF.

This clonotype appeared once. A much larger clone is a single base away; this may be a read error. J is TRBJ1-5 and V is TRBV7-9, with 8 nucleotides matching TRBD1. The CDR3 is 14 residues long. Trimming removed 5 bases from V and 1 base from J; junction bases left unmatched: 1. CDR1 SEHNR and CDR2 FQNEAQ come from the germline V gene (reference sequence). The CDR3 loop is CASSGQGSNQPQHF. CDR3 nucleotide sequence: TGTGCCAGCAGCGGACAGGGCAGCAATCAGCCCCAGCATTTT.

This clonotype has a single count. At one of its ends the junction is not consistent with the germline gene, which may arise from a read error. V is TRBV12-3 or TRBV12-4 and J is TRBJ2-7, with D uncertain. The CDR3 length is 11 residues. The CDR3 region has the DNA TGTGCCGGCAGTACCTCGTGGGAGCAGTACTTC. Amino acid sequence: CAGSTSWEQYF.

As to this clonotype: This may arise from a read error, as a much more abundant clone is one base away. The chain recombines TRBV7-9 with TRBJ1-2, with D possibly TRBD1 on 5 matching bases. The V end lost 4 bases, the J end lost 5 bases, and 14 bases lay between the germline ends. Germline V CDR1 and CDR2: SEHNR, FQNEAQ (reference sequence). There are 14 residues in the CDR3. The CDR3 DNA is TGTGCCAGCAGCTCACAGGTATCAAAGTATGGCTACACCTTC. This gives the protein CASSSQVSKYGYTF.

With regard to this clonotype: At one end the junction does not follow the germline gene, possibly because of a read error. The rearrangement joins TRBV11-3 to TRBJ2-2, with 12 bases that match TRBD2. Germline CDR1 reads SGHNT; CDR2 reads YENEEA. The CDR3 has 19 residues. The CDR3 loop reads CTSSRDDTGLAGHTGELFF. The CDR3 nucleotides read TGTACCAGCAGTCGTGATGACACGGGACTAGCGGGCCACACCGGGGAGCTGTTTTTT.

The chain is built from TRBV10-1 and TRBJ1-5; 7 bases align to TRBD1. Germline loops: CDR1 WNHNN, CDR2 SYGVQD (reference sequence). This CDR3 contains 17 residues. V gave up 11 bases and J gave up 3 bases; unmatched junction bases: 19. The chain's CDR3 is CACTLRTGLSHNQPQHF. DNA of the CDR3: TGCGCCTGCACTTTAAGGACAGGCCTCAGCCACAATCAGCCCCAGCATTTT.

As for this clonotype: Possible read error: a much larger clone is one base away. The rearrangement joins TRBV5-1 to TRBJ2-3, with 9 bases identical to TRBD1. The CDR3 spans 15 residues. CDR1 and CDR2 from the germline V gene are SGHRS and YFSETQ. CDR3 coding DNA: TGCGCCAGCAGCTTGAGGGACAGGGTCACATATACGCAGTATTTT. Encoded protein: CASSLRDRVTYTQYF.

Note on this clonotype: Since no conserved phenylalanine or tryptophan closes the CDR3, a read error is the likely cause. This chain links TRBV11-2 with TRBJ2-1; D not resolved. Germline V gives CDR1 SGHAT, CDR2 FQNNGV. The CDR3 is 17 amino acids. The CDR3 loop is CASSLVRAQSSCNEQFV. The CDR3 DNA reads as TGTGCCAGCAGCTTAGTGAGAGCCCAGAGCTCCTGCAATGAGCAGTTCGTC.

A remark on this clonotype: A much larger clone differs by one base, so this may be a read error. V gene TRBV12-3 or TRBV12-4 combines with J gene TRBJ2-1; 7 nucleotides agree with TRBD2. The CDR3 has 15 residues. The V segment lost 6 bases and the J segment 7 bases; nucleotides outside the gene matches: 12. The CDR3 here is CASSPTSAPSNEQFF. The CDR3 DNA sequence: TGTGCCAGCAGCCCCACTAGCGCTCCCAGTAATGAGCAGTTCTTC.

Here the CDR3 DNA reads TGCAGTGTCCCTCGGTGGGGAGATGAGCAGTTCTTC. This codes for CSVPRWGDEQFF. The V gene is TRBV20-1, the J gene TRBJ2-1, with D maybe TRBD2 (5 bases). CDR1 DFQATT and CDR2 SNEGSKA come from the germline V gene (reference sequence). The V end was cut by 7 bases, the J end by 8 bases, with 15 bases between. The CDR3 has 12 amino acids.

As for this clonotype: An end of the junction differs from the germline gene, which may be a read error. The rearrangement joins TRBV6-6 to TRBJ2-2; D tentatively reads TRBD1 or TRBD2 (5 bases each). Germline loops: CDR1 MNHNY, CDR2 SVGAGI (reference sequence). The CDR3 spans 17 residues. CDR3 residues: CASSSSAGPADTGELFF. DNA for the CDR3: TGTGCCAGCAGTTCCTCGGCGGGTCCCGCGGACACCGGGGAGTTGTTTTTT.

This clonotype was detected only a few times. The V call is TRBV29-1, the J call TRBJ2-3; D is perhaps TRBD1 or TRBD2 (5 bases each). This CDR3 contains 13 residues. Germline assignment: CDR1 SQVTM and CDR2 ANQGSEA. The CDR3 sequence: CTVESRGADTQYF. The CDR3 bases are TGCACTGTTGAGAGCCGGGGCGCAGATACGCAGTATTTT.

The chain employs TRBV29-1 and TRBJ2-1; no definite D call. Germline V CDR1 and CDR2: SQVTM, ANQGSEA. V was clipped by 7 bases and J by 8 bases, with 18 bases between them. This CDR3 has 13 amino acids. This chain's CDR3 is CSASVTAYDEQFF. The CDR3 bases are TGCAGCGCTTCCGTGACGGCTTACGATGAGCAGTTCTTC.

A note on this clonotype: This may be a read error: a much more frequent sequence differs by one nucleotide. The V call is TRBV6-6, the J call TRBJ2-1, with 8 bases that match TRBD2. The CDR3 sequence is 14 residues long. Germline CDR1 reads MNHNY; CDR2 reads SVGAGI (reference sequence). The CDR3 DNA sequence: TGTGCCAGCAGTTACGCGGGGGGCGACAATGAGCAGCTCTTC. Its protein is CASSYAGGDNEQLF.